The 20 T cell receptor beta chains given below trace back to one sample, sequenced in a study of blood T cells in healthy people across ages. Next came a second PCR, run for about 6 to 11 cycles, which used a sample-barcoded 5' primer along with a J-beta primer mix. TCRdb reprocessed the 5' RACE reads with MiXCR, giving one entry per CDR3 protein. The table shows 1.5 million to 2 million distinct CDR3 sequences, with 28% occurring only once. Sequencing used blood. These receptors all stem from a woman in her 30s in good health.

The sample holds one count of this clonotype. The chain is built from TRBV10-2 and TRBJ1-2; possibly TRBD1 for D (6 bases). The CDR3 contains 14 residues. Germline V gene lookup returns CDR1 WSHSY and CDR2 SAAADI. The ends were cut back, 2 bases at V and 4 bases at J, with 11 bases in the middle. This CDR3 reads CASSEHGTRYGYTF. The DNA for the CDR3 is TGCGCCAGCAGTGAGCATGGGACACGCTATGGCTACACCTTC.

A few counts support this clonotype. The CDR3 bases are TGTGCCAGCAGTAAAAAAACAGGGGGCGCCCTTAGGACTGGCTACGAGCAGTACTTC. Its protein product is CASSKKTGGALRTGYEQYF. The chain combines TRBV6-1 with TRBJ2-7; 9 bases line up with TRBD1. Per the germline V gene, CDR1 is MNHNS and CDR2 is SASEGT. This CDR3 is 19 amino acids long. Trimming cost V 5 bases and J 3 bases; bases outside gene matches: 20.

CDR3 DNA sequence: TGCAGTGCAACCGGACTAGCGGGGGGCCCCCTCGACGATACGCAGTATTTT. Protein product: CSATGLAGGPLDDTQYF. The chain links TRBV20-1 to TRBJ2-3; 14 bases fit TRBD2. The V and J ends lost 6 bases and 6 bases, in that order; junction bases with no gene match: 14. This CDR3 is 17 amino acids long. The germline gives CDR1 DFQATT, CDR2 SNEGSKA (reference sequence).

The CDR3 region is CASSQDLGVAGVPETQYF. The CDR3, as DNA: TGCGCCAGCAGCCAAGATCTTGGGGTAGCGGGAGTCCCAGAGACCCAGTACTTC. The chain links TRBV4-3 to TRBJ2-5, with 9 bases aligning to TRBD2. CDR3 size: 18 residues. Looked up from germline, CDR1 is LGHNA and CDR2 is YSLEER. With 0 bases clipped from V and 4 bases from J, the junction kept 12 bases outside the gene matches.

This clonotype appeared many times. The chain combines TRBV20-1 with TRBJ2-5, with 9 bases lining up with TRBD2. The CDR3 spans 14 residues. V lost 4 bases, J lost 1 base, and 4 bases stayed unmatched. Germline loops: CDR1 DFQATT, CDR2 SNEGSKA (reference sequence). The CDR3 sequence: CSATLAGTQETQYF. CDR3 sequence (DNA): TGCAGTGCTACCCTAGCGGGAACCCAAGAGACCCAGTACTTC.

Many counts were recorded for this clonotype. The genes are TRBV4-1 and TRBJ2-7, with D uncertain. Germline V gives CDR1 MGHRA, CDR2 YSYEKL. The CDR3 loop spans 15 amino acids. The V end lost 2 bases, the J end lost 2 bases, and 13 bases lay between the germline ends. Written as DNA, the CDR3 is TGCGCCAGCAGCCAATCCCTCAGTGGAACCTACGAGCAGTACTTC. As protein: CASSQSLSGTYEQYF.

On this clonotype itself: This may stem from a read error, because a much larger clone lies one nucleotide away. The chain combines TRBV6-6 with TRBJ2-7; D might be TRBD2 (6 bases). The J call may be wrong; the DNA end is better matched by TRBJ2-5. The germline V gene has CDR1 MNHNY and CDR2 SVGAGI (reference sequence). The CDR3 totals 14 residues. The CDR3 DNA is TGTGCCGGCCTCGGGCGGCTAGCGTCGGAGACCCAGTACTTC. It encodes CAGLGRLASETQYF.

This clonotype was seen only a few times. The chain employs TRBV20-1 and TRBJ2-5; the D gene is possibly TRBD2 (5 bases). The CDR3 has 13 residues. V lost 0 bases to trimming and J lost 3 bases, with 8 bases between them. The germline CDR1 and CDR2 sequences are DFQATT and SNEGSKA (reference sequence). CDR3 residues: CSARDIGEETQYF. The CDR3 nucleotides are TGCAGTGCTAGAGATATCGGGGAAGAGACCCAGTACTTC.

As to this clonotype: This sequence may be a read error, since a much larger clone differs from it by one base. V and J are TRBV20-1 and TRBJ2-6, with 8 bases identical to TRBD1. This CDR3 is 16 amino acids long. Germline values: CDR1 DFQATT, CDR2 SNEGSKA (reference sequence). In DNA form, the CDR3 reads TGCAGTGCTAGGGACAGGGACTTATCTGGGACCAACGTCCTGACTTTC. This translates into CSARDRDLSGTNVLTF.

In this sample, this clonotype turned up once. J is TRBJ2-1 and V is TRBV10-2; TRBD2 aligns across 8 bases. The DNA end favors TRBJ2-7, so the J call may be wrong. CDR3 length: 17 residues. Looked up from germline, CDR1 is WSHSY and CDR2 is SAAADI. The CDR3 bases are TGCGCCAGCAGTGAGTTCAGAGCGGGAGCGTCCTACAATGAGCAGTACTTC. Translation gives CASSEFRAGASYNEQYF.

V is TRBV20-1 and J is TRBJ2-3; TRBD1 agrees at 7 bases. V trimming: 6 bases; J trimming: 3 bases; junction bases outside the gene matches: 12. The CDR3 has 15 amino acids. Germline CDR1 reads DFQATT; CDR2 reads SNEGSKA (reference sequence). This CDR3 is CSANRGWVRTDTQYF. CDR3 nucleotide sequence: TGCAGTGCGAACAGGGGATGGGTCAGGACAGATACGCAGTATTTT.

With respect to this clonotype: No conserved phenylalanine or tryptophan is present at the end of the CDR3, so a read error is the likely explanation. The chain couples TRBV19 to TRBJ2-5; D may be TRBD1 (7 bases). Trimming took 2 bases from V and 5 from J, leaving 12 bases between them. Per the germline V gene, CDR1 is LNHDA and CDR2 is SQIVND (reference sequence). The CDR3 consists of 14 residues. In DNA, the CDR3 is TGTGCCAGTAGTATATCAGGGGGGAGGGAGACCCAGTACGTC. It encodes CASSISGGRETQYV.

The gene calls are TRBV6-5 and TRBJ2-1; the match to TRBD1 covers 8 bases. The CDR3 length is 14 residues. V was clipped by 5 bases and J by 9 bases; unmatched bases: 9. Germline V lookup: CDR1 MNHEY, CDR2 SVGAGI. The chain's CDR3 is CASSGQGQVREQFF. For the CDR3, the DNA is TGTGCCAGCAGTGGACAGGGACAGGTTCGTGAGCAGTTCTTC.

This clonotype was counted only a few times. V and J are TRBV28 and TRBJ2-1; 7 bases fit TRBD1. With 5 bases clipped from V and 4 bases from J, the junction kept 11 bases outside the gene matches. The V gene's germline CDR1 is MDHEN and CDR2 SYDVKM. This CDR3 spans 16 amino acids. The CDR3: CASSPRDRGTYNEQFF. CDR3 DNA: TGTGCCAGCAGTCCCCGGGACAGAGGAACATACAATGAGCAGTTCTTC.

The V call is TRBV28, the J call TRBJ2-1; 8 positions agree with TRBD2. Germline loops: CDR1 MDHEN, CDR2 SYDVKM. V trimming: 6 bases; J trimming: 8 bases; junction bases outside the gene matches: 9. There are 14 residues in the CDR3. As DNA, the CDR3 is TGTGCCAGCAGGTCGGGGGGGGCCCCGGATGAGCAGTTCTTC. Its translation: CASRSGGAPDEQFF.

This clonotype was recorded a few times. V is TRBV20-1 and J is TRBJ1-1; the match to TRBD1 covers 8 bases. CDR1 and CDR2 (germline): DFQATT, SNEGSKA (reference sequence). Germline trimming cut 0 bases from V and 11 bases from J; bases unmatched to any gene: 5. The length of the CDR3 is 12 residues. The CDR3 coding sequence is TGCAGTGCTAGAGATCTTCAGGGGGCGGCTTTCTTT. It encodes CSARDLQGAAFF.

The chain uses TRBV11-2 and TRBJ2-1, with 7 bases identical to TRBD2. The V segment lost 3 bases and the J segment 10 bases; nucleotides outside the gene matches: 9. The CDR3 is made up of 14 amino acids. CDR1 SGHAT and CDR2 FQNNGV come from the germline V gene. DNA for the CDR3: TGTGCCAGCAGCTTCTCGGCGGGAGCAGGAGAGCAGTTCTTC. It yields the protein CASSFSAGAGEQFF.

The chain employs TRBV7-2 and TRBJ2-5, with 9 nucleotides matching TRBD1. Germline CDR1 reads SGHTA; CDR2 reads FQGNSA. CDR3 length: 15 residues. Losses at the gene ends were 1 base for V and 5 bases for J; bases not matched to a gene: 5. CDR3 bases: TGTGCCAGCAGCTTAGGGGGACAGGGCGGGGAGACCCAGTACTTC. As protein: CASSLGGQGGETQYF. Full variable domain (missing parts from reference TRBV7-2 and TRBJ2-5): GAGVSQSPSNKVTEKGKDVELRCDPISGHTALYWYRQSLGQGLEFLIYFQGNSAPDKSGLPSDRFSAERTGGSVSTLTIQRTQQEDSAVYLCASSLGGQGGETQYFGPGTRLLVL.

The V gene is TRBV7-9, the J gene TRBJ2-4, with 8 bases that match TRBD2. Germline-derived CDR1 and CDR2 are SEHNR and FQNEAQ (reference sequence). The CDR3 is made up of 14 amino acids. V shed 4 bases and J 8 bases; nucleotides not matched to a gene: 7. The CDR3 here is CASSSREGEDIQYF. The DNA for the CDR3 is TGTGCCAGCAGCTCTCGGGAGGGGGAGGACATTCAGTACTTC.

This sequence joins TRBV7-9 and TRBJ1-2; 9 bases match TRBD1. Germline V CDR1 and CDR2: SEHNR, FQNEAQ (reference sequence). V was pared by 1 base and J by 8 bases, with 8 bases of the junction left unmatched. The CDR3 runs to 15 residues. The CDR3 protein is CASSLGGTGSRGYTF. The CDR3 DNA reads as TGTGCCAGCAGCTTAGGCGGGACAGGGTCGCGCGGCTACACCTTC.